The text below deals with one T cell receptor (beta chain). This specimen belongs to a study of shared clonotypes between healthy human individuals. Overall study context: There were three CD4 naive, three CD4 memory, two CD8 naive and one CD8 memory plates per donor.

The assay was immunoSEQ multiplex PCR, and TCRdb's table has in-frame clones only and misses some. The sample includes about 2.2 million clones, about 93% of them seen just once. Naive CD8 cells were CD45RO-negative, positively selected for CCR7, excluding terminally differentiated effector memory CD45RA+ cells. The clonotype was recovered from a man younger than 35 in good health. Some clones in this sample may be carry-over from other donors' samples. The sequenced material came from naive CD8+ T cells from PBMCs.

The CDR3 DNA is TGTGCCAGTAGCCCCGGAACGGGGGCAGCGAGCTCCTACGAGCAGTACTTC. This sequence encodes CASSPGTGAASSYEQYF. The rearrangement uses TRBV19 and TRBJ2-7; the D gene could be TRBD1 or TRBD2 (6 bases each). The length of the CDR3 is 17 residues. Trimming removed 6 bases at V and 0 bases at J, with 21 bases between. Germline V CDR1 and CDR2: LNHDA, SQIVND (reference sequence).